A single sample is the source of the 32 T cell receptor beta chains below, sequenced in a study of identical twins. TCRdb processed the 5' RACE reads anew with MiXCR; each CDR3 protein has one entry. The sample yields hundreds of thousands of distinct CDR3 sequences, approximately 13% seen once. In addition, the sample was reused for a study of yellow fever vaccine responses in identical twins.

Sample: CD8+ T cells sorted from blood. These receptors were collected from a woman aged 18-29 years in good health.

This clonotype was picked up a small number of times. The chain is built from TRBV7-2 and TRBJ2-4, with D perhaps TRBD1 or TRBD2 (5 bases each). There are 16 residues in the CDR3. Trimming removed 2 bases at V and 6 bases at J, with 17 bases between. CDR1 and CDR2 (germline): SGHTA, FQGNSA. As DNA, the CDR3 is TGTGCCAGCAGCTTAAATGTTGGGACGATGGGAAACATTCAGTACTTC. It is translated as CASSLNVGTMGNIQYF.

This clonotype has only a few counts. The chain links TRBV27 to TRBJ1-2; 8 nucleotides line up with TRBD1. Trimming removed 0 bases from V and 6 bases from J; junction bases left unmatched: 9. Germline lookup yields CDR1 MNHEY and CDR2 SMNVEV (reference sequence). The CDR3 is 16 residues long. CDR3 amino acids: CASSLSLVTGGDGYTF. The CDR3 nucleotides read TGTGCCAGCAGTTTATCGCTGGTTACAGGGGGGGATGGCTACACCTTC.

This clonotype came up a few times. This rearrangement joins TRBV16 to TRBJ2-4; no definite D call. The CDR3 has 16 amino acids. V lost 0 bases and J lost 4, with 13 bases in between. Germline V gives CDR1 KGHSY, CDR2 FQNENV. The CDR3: CASSQSVLWEKNIQYF. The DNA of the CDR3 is TGTGCCAGCAGCCAATCAGTATTGTGGGAAAAAAACATTCAGTACTTC.

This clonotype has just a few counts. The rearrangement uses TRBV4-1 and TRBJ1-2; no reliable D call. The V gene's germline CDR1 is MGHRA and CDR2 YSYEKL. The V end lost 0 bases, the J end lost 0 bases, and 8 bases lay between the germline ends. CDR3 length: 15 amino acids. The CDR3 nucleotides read TGCGCCAGCAGCCAAGATAGAACAACTAACTATGGCTACACCTTC. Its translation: CASSQDRTTNYGYTF.

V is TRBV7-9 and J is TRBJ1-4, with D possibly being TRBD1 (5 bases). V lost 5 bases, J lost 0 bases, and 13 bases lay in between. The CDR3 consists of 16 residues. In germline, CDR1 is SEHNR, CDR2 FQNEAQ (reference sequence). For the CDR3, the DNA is TGTGCCAGCAGCCCCGGGACGGATGCAACTAATGAAAAACTGTTTTTT. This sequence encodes CASSPGTDATNEKLFF.

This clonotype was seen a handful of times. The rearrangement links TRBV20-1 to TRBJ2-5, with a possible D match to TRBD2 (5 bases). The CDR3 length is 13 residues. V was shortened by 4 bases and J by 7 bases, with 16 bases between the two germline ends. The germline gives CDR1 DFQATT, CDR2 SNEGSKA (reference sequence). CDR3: CSATPRASPTQYF. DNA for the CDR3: TGCAGTGCTACCCCGCGGGCTTCGCCGACCCAGTACTTC.

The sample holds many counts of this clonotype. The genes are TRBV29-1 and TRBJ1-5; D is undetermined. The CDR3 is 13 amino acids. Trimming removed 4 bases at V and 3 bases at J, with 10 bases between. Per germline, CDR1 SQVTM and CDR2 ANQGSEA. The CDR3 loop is CSVADAPNQPQHF. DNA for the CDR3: TGCAGCGTTGCGGACGCCCCCAATCAGCCCCAGCATTTT.

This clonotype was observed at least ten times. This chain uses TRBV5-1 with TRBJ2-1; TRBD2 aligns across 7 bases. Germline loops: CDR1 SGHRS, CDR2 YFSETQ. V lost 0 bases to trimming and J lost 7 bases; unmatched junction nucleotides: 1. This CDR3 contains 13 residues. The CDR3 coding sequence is TGCGCCAGCAGCTTGGATAGCGGGAATGAGCAGTTCTTC. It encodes CASSLDSGNEQFF.

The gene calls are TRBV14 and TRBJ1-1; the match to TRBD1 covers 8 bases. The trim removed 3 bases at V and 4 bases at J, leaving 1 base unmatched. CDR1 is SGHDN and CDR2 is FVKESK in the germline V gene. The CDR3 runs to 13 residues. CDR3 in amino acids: CASSQDRATEAFF. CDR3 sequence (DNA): TGTGCCAGCAGCCAGGACAGGGCCACTGAAGCTTTCTTT.

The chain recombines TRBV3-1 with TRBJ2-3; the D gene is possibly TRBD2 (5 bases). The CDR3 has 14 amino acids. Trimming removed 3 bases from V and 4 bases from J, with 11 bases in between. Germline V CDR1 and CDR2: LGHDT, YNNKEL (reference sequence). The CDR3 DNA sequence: TGTGCCAGCAGCCATGGTAGAGCGGCAGATACGCAGTATTTT. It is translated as CASSHGRAADTQYF.

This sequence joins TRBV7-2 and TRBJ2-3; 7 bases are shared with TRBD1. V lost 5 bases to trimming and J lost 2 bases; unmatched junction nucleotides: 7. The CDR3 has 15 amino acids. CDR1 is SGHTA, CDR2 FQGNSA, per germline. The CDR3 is CASSPTDRFTDTQYF. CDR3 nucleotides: TGTGCCAGCAGCCCTACGGACAGGTTCACAGATACGCAGTATTTT.

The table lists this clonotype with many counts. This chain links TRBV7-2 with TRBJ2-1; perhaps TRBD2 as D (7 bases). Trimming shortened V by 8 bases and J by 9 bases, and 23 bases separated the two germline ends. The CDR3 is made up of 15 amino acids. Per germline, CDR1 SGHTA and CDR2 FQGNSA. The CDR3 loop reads CASSSRGGTVGEQFF. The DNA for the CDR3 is TGTGCCAGCTCCTCGAGGGGGGGTACGGTCGGTGAGCAGTTCTTC.

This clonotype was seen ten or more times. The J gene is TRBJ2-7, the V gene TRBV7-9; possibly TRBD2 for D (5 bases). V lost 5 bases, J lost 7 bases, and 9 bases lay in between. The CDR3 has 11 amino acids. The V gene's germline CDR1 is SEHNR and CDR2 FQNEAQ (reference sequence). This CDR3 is CASSHGREQYF. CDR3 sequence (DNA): TGTGCCAGCAGCCATGGGAGAGAGCAGTACTTC.

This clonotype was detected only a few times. The CDR3 here is CASSYISKTEAFF. The DNA for the CDR3 is TGTGCCAGCAGTTATATTTCGAAGACTGAAGCTTTCTTT. This sequence joins TRBV6-5 and TRBJ1-1; D not certain. The CDR3 has 13 residues. Germline CDR1 is MNHEY and CDR2 is SVGAGI. V gave up 3 bases and J gave up 5 bases, with 10 bases separating them.

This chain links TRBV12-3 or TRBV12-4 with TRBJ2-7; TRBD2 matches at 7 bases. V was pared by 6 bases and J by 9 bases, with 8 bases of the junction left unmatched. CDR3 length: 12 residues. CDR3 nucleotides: TGTGCCAGCAGGGGGGGGAATCTCTTGCAGTACTTC. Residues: CASRGGNLLQYF.

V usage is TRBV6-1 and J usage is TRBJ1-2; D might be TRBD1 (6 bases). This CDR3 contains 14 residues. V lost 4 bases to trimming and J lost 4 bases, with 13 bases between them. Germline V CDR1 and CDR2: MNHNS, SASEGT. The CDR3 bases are TGTGCCAGCAGTGGGGGGCAGGGCGTCTATGGCTACACCTTC. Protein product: CASSGGQGVYGYTF.

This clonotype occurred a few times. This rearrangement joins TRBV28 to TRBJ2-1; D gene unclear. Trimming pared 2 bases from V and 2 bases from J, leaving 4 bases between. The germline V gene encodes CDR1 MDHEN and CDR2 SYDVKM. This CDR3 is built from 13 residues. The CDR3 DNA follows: TGTGCCAGCAGTTTAGAGGCCTACAATGAGCAGTTCTTC. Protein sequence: CASSLEAYNEQFF.

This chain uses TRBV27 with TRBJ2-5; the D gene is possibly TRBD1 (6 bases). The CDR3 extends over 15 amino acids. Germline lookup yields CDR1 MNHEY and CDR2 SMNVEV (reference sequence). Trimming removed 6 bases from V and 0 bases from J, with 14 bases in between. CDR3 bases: TGTGCCAGCAGCCCGGGACAAGGGTACCAAGAGACCCAGTACTTC. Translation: CASSPGQGYQETQYF.

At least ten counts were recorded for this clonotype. CDR3 nucleotides: TGCGCCAGCAGCCACGACAGGGGATCCTACGAGCAGTACTTC. This translates into CASSHDRGSYEQYF. J is TRBJ2-7 and V is TRBV4-1, with 8 bases that match TRBD1. The CDR3 is made up of 14 amino acids. J lost 1 base, V lost 3 bases, and 2 bases had no gene match. Per the germline V gene, CDR1 is MGHRA and CDR2 is YSYEKL.

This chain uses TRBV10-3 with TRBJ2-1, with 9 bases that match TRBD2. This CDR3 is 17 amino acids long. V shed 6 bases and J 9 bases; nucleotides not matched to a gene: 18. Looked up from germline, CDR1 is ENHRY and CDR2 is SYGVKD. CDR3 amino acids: CAIRGSVSLAGRGEQFF. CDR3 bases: TGTGCCATCAGGGGGTCGGTATCTCTAGCGGGAAGGGGTGAGCAGTTCTTC.

CDR3 protein: CASSQGDREETQYF. As DNA, the CDR3 is TGTGCCAGCAGCCAGGGTGACAGGGAAGAGACCCAGTACTTC. The chain recombines TRBV3-1 with TRBJ2-5, with TRBD1 identical over 7 bases. Trimming removed 3 bases from V and 3 bases from J; junction bases left unmatched: 4. CDR3 length: 14 residues. From germline, CDR1 is LGHDT and CDR2 YNNKEL (reference sequence).

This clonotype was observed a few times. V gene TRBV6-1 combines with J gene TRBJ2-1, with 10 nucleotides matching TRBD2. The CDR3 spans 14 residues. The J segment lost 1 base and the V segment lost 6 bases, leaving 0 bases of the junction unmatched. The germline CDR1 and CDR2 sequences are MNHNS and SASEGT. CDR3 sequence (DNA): TGTGCCAGCAGAGCGGGAGGGTCCTACAATGAGCAGTTCTTC. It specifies CASRAGGSYNEQFF.

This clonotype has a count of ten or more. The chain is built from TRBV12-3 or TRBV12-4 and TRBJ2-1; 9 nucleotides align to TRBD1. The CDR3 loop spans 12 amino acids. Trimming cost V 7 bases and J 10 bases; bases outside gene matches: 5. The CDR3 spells CASTRTGVEQFF. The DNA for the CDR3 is TGTGCCAGCACCCGGACAGGGGTCGAGCAGTTCTTC.

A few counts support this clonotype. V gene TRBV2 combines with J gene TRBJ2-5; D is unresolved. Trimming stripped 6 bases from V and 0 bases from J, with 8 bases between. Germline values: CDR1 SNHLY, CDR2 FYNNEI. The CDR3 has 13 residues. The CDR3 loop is CASRNVDQETQYF. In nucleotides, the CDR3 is TGTGCCAGCAGGAACGTGGACCAAGAGACCCAGTACTTC.

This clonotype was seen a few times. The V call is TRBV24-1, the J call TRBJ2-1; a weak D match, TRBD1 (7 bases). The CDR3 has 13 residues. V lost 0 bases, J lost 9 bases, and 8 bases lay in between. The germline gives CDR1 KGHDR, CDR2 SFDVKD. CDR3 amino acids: CATSDLQGGEQFF. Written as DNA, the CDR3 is TGTGCCACCAGTGATTTGCAGGGGGGTGAGCAGTTCTTC.

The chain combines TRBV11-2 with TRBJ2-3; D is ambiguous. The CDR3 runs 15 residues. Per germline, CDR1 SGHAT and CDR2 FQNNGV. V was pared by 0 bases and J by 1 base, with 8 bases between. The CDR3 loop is CASSLESTRTDTQYF. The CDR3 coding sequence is TGTGCCAGCAGCTTAGAGTCAACTCGCACAGATACGCAGTATTTT.

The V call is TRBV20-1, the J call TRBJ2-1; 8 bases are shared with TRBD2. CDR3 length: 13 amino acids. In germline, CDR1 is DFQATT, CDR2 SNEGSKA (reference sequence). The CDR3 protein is CSHSGVSYNEQFF. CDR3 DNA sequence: TGCAGCCATAGCGGGGTTTCCTACAATGAGCAGTTCTTC.

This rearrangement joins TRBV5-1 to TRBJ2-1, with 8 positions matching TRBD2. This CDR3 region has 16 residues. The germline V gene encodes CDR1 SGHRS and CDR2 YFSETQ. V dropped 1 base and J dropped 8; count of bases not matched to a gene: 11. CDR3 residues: CASSLSSQGLGDEQFF. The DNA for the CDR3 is TGCGCCAGCAGCTTGTCCAGTCAGGGACTAGGGGATGAGCAGTTCTTC. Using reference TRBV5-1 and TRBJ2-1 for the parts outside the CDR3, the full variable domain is KAGVTQTPRYLIKTRGQQVTLSCSPISGHRSVSWYQQTPGQGLQFLFEYFSETQRNKGNFPGRFSGRQFSNSRSEMNVSTLELGDSALYLCASSLSSQGLGDEQFFGPGTRLTVL.

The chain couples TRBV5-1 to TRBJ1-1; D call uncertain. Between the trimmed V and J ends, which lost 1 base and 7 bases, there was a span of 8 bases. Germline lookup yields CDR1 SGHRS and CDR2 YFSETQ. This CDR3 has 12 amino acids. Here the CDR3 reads CASSLSTDEAFF. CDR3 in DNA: TGCGCCAGCAGCTTGTCCACGGATGAAGCTTTCTTT.

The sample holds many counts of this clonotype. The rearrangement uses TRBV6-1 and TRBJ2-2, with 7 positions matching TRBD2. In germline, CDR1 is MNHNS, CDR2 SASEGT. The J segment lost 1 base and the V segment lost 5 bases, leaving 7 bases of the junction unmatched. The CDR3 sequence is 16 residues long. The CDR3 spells CASSTGGGLNTGELFF. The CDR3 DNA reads TGTGCCAGCAGTACGGGGGGAGGGTTGAACACCGGGGAGCTGTTTTTT.

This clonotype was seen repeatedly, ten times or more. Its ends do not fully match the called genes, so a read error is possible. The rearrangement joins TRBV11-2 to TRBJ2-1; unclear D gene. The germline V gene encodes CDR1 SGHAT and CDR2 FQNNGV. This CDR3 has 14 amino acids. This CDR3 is CASSFPSSYNEQFF. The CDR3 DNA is TGCGCCAGCAGCTTTCCGAGCTCCTACAATGAGCAGTTCTTC.

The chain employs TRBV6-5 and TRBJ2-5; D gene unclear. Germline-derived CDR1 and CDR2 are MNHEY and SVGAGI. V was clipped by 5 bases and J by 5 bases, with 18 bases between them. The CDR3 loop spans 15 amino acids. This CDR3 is CASSLLWTSSETQYF. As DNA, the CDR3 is TGTGCCAGCAGTCTACTTTGGACCTCCTCGGAGACCCAGTACTTC.